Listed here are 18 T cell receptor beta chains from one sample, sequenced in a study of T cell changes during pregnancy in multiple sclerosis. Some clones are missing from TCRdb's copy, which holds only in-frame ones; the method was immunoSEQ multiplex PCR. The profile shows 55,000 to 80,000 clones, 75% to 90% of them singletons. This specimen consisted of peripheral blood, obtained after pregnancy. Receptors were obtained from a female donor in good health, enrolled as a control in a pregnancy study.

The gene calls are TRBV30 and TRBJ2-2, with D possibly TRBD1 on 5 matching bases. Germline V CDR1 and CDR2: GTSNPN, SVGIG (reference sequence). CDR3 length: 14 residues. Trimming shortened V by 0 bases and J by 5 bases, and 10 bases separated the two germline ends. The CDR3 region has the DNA TGTGCCTGGAGTGTTGCAGGGTTGACCGGGGAGCTGTTTTTT. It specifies CAWSVAGLTGELFF.

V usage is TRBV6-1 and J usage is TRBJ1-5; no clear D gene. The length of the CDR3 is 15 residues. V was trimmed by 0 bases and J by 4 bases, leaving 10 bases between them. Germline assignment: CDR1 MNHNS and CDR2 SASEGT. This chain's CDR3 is CASSEARRTNQPQHF. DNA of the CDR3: TGTGCCAGCAGTGAAGCGCGACGGACTAATCAGCCCCAGCATTTT.

CDR3 in DNA: TGTGCCAGCAGCTACGGACAGGGAAACTATGGCTACACCTTC. Amino acids: CASSYGQGNYGYTF. This chain uses TRBV5-6 with TRBJ1-2; 8 positions match TRBD1. The germline V gene encodes CDR1 SGHDT and CDR2 YYEEEE. V was pared by 3 bases and J by 2 bases, with 3 bases of the junction left unmatched. The CDR3 loop spans 14 amino acids.

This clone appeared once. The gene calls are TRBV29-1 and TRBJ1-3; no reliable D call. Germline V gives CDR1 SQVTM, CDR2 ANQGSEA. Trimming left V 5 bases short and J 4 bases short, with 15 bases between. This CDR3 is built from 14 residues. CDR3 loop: CSVQAPKEGNTIYF. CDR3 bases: TGCAGCGTTCAAGCACCCAAGGAGGGAAACACCATATATTTT.

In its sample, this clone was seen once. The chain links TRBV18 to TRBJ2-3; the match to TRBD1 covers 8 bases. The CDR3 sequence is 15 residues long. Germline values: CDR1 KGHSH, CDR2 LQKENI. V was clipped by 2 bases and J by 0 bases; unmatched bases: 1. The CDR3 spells CASSPDRGSTDTQYF. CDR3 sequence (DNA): TGTGCCAGCTCACCAGACAGGGGTAGCACAGATACGCAGTATTTT.

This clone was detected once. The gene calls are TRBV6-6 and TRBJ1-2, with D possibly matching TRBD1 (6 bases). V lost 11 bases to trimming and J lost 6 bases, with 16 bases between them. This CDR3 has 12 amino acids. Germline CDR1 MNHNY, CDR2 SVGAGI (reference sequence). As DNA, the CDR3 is TGTGCCGGCGGGGGGGCAGTGAATGGCTACACCTTC. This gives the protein CAGGGAVNGYTF.

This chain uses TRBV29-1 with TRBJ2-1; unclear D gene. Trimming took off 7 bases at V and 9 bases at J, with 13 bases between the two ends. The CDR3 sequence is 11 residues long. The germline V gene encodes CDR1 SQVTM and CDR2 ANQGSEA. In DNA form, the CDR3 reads TGCAGCGCCCGACTCTCCAGTGAGCAGTTCTTC. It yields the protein CSARLSSEQFF.

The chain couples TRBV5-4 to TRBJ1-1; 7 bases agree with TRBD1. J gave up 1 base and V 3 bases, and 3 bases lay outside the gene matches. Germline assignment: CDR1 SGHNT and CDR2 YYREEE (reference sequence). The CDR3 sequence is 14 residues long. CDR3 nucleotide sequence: TGTGCCAGCAGCTCTGCAGGGGGGAACACTGAAGCTTTCTTT. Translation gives CASSSAGGNTEAFF.

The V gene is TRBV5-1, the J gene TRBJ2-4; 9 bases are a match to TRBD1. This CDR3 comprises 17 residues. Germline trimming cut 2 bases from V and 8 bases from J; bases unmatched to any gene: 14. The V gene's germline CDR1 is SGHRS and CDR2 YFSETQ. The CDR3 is CASSFALQGAEGDIQYF. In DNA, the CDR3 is TGCGCCAGCAGCTTTGCCCTACAGGGGGCTGAGGGGGACATTCAGTACTTC.

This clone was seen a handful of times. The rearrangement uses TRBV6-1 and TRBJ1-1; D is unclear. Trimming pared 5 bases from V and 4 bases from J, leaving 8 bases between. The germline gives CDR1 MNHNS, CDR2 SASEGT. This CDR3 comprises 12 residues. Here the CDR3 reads CASSPGFTEAFF. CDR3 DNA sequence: TGTGCCAGCAGTCCCGGGTTCACTGAAGCTTTCTTT.

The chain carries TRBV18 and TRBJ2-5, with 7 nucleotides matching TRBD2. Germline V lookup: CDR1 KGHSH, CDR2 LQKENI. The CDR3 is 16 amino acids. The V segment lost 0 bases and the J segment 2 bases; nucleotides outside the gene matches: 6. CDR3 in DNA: TGTGCCAGCTCACCACCCCCAGCGGGAATACAAGAGACCCAGTACTTC. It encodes CASSPPPAGIQETQYF.

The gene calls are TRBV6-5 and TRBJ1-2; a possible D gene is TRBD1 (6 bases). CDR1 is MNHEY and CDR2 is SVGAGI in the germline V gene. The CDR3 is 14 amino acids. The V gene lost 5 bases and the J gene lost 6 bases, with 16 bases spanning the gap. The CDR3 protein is CASSPGTPADGYTF. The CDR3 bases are TGTGCCAGCAGTCCCGGGACACCTGCCGATGGCTACACCTTC.

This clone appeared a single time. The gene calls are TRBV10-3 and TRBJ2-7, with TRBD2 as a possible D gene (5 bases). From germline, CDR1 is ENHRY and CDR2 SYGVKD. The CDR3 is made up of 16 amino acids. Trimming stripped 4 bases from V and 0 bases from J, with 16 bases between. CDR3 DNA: TGTGCCATCAGTGGACCGCCGGGGAACAGCTCCTACGAGCAGTACTTC. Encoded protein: CAISGPPGNSSYEQYF.

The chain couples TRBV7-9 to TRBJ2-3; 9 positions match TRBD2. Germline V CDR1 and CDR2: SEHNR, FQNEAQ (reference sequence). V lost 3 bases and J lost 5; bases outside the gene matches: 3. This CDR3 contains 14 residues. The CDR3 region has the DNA TGTGCCAGCAGCTTTTCTAGCGGGGAAGATACGCAGTATTTT. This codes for CASSFSSGEDTQYF.

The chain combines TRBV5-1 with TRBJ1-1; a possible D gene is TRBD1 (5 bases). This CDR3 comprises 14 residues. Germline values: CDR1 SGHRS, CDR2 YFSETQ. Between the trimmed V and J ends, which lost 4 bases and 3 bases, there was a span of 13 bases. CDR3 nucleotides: TGCGCCAGCAGCGGGCCGGGAGGGGACACTGAAGCTTTCTTT. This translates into CASSGPGGDTEAFF.

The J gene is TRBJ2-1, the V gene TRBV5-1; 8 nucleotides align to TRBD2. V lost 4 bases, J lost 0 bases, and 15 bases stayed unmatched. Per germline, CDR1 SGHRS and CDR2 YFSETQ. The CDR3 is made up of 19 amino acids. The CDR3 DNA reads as TGCGCCAGCAGCCCCCGCACTAGCGGACTTACGAGCTCCTACAATGAGCAGTTCTTC. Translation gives CASSPRTSGLTSSYNEQFF.

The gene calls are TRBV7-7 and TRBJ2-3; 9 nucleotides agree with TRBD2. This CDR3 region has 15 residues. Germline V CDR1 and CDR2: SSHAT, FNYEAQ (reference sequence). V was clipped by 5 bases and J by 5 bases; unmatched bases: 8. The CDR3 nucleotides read TGTGCCAGCAGCCCAGGTGGCGGGAGGGTAGATACGCAGTATTTT. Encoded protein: CASSPGGGRVDTQYF.

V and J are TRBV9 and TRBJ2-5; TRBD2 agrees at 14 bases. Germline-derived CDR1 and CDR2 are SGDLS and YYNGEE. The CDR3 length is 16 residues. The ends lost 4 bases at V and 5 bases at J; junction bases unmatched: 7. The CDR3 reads CASSPGLAGGRETQYF. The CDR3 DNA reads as TGTGCCAGCAGCCCCGGACTAGCGGGGGGTCGGGAGACCCAGTACTTC.